This TCR beta chain was documented in a study of cytomegalovirus exposure and HLA in healthy donors. Turning to the study itself: Earlier work reported 117 million unique TCR beta sequences from some 180 million T cells.

This CDR3 is 15 amino acids long. Germline V lookup: CDR1 SGHRS, CDR2 YFSETQ. V was clipped by 2 bases and J by 5 bases; unmatched bases: 4. 60 Vbeta and 13 Jbeta primers were used in PCR. The repertoire was sequenced with immunoSEQ multiplex PCR; TCRdb's copy has only in-frame clones and lacks some. Here the sample spans under 150,000 clones, about three quarters being singletons. The TCR originated in a man aged 35-49 years in good health and CMV-seropositive. The sequenced sample consisted of PBMCs. The chain carries TRBV5-1 and TRBJ2-1, with 10 bases fitting TRBD2. The CDR3 loop is CASSFGSGRNNEQFF. CDR3 sequence (DNA): TGCGCCAGCAGCTTCGGTAGCGGGAGGAACAATGAGCAGTTCTTC.